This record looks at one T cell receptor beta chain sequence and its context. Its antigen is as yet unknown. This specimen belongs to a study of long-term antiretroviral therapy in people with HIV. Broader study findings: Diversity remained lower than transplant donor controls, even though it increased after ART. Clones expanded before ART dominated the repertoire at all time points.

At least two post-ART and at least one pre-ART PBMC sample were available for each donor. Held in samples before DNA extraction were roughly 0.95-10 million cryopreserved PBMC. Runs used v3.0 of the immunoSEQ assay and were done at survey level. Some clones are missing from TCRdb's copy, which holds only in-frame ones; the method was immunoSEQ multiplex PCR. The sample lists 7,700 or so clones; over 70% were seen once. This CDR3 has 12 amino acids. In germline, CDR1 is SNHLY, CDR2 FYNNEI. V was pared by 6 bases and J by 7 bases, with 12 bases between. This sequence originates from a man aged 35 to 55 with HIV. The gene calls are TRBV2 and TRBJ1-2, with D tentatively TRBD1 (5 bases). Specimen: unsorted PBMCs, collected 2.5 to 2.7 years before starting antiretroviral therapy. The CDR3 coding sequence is TGTGCCAGCAGAGGCAGTGGGACTGGCTACACCTTC. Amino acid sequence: CASRGSGTGYTF.